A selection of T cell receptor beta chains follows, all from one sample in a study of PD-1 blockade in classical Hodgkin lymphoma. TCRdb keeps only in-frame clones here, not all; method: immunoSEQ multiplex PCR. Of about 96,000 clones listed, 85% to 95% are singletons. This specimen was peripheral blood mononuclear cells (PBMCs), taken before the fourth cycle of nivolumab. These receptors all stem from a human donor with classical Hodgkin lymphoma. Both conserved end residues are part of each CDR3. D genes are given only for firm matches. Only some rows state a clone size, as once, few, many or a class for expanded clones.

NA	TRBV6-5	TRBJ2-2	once	CASSSYPTGELFF	TGTGCCAGCAGTTCCTATCCCACCGGGGAGCTGTTTTTT
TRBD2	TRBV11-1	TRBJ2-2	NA	CASSTGTSGTGELFF	TGTGCCAGCAGCACCGGGACTAGCGGCACCGGGGAGCTGTTTTTT
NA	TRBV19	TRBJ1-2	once	CASRRIDGAGTAYGYTF	TGTGCCAGTAGACGAATCGATGGGGCAGGGACGGCCTATGGCTACACCTTC
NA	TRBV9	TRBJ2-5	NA	CASSVGGAGAQETQYF	TGTGCCAGCAGCGTAGGCGGTGCGGGGGCCCAAGAGACCCAGTACTTC
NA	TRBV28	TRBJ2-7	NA	CASSSPFEQYF	TGTGCCAGCAGTTCACCCTTCGAGCAGTACTTC
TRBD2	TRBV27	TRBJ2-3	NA	CASSSGLAGGADTQYF	TGTGCCAGCAGTTCCGGACTAGCGGGAGGGGCGGATACGCAGTATTTT
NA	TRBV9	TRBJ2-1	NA	CASSVGGSAYNEQFF	TGTGCCAGCAGCGTAGGTGGGAGTGCCTACAATGAGCAGTTCTTC
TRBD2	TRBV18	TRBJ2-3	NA	CASSPPGLAGTGTDTQYF	TGTGCCAGCTCACCACCGGGACTAGCGGGTACTGGCACAGATACGCAGTATTTT
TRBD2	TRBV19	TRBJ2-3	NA	CASTLAGESDTQYF	TGTGCCAGTACACTAGCGGGAGAGTCCGATACGCAGTATTTT
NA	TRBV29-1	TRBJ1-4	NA	CSVRGEGYATNEKLFF	TGCAGCGTTCGTGGTGAGGGTTATGCGACTAATGAAAAACTGTTTTTT
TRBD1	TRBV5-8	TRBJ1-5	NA	CASSSGDRQGRNQPQHF	TGTGCCAGCAGCTCGGGGGACAGACAGGGCCGCAATCAGCCCCAGCATTTT
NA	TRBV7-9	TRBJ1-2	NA	CASTEDSSFYGYTF	TGTGCCAGCACCGAGGACAGCTCCTTCTATGGCTACACCTTC
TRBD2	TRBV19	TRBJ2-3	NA	CASSMGFSGITDTQYF	TGTGCCAGTAGTATGGGTTTTAGCGGGATCACAGATACGCAGTATTTT
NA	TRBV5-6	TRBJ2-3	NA	CASSLADGFSTDTQYF	TGTGCCAGCAGCTTGGCCGACGGCTTTAGCACAGATACGCAGTATTTT
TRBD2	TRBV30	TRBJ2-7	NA	CAWDSSGISPYEQYF	TGTGCCTGGGACTCGAGCGGGATCTCCCCCTACGAGCAGTACTTC
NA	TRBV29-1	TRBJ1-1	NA	CSLREGNTEAFF	TGCAGCCTCCGAGAGGGGAACACTGAAGCTTTCTTT
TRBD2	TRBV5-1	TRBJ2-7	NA	CASSFTSGRIYEQYF	TGCGCCAGCAGCTTTACTAGCGGGAGGATCTACGAGCAGTACTTC
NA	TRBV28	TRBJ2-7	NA	CASKTQGHYEQYF	TGTGCCAGCAAGACACAGGGCCACTACGAGCAGTACTTC
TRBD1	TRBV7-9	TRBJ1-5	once	CASSLDGTGNQPQHF	TGTGCCAGCAGCTTAGACGGGACAGGGAATCAGCCCCAGCATTTT
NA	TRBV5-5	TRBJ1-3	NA	CASSLVAGSSGNTIYF	TGTGCCAGCAGCTTGGTGGCAGGGAGCTCTGGAAACACCATATATTTT
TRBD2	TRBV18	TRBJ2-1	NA	CASSLPPGVAGKVNEQFF	TGTGCCAGCTCACTCCCCCCCGGGGTAGCGGGAAAAGTCAATGAGCAGTTCTTC
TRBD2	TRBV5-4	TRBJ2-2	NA	CASSFRGRPTGELFF	TGTGCCAGCAGCTTTCGCGGGAGGCCCACCGGGGAGCTGTTTTTT
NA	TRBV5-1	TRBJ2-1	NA	CASSLGRQSRGNEQFF	TGCGCCAGCAGCTTGGGGAGACAGTCTCGGGGCAATGAGCAGTTCTTC
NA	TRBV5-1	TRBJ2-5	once	CASSFVDRKETQYF	TGCGCCAGCAGCTTCGTCGACAGAAAAGAGACCCAGTACTTC
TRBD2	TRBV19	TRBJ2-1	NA	CASSIRRASGSNEQFF	TGTGCCAGTAGTATTCGTCGGGCTAGCGGGAGCAATGAGCAGTTCTTC
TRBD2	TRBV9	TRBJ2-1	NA	CASSVGVAGGGEQFF	TGTGCCAGCAGCGTAGGGGTAGCGGGAGGTGGTGAGCAGTTCTTC